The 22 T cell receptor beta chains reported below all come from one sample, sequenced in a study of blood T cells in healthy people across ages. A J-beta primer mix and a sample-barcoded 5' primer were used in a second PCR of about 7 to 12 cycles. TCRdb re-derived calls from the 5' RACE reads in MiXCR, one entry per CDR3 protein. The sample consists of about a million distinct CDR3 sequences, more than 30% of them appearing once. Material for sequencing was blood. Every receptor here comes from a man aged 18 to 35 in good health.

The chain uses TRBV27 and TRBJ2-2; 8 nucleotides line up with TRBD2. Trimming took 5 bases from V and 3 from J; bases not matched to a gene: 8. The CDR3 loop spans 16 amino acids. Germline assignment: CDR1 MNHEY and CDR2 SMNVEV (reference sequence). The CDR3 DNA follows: TGTGCCAGCAGTGCCCGCGGGGGGACCGACACCGGGGAGCTGTTTTTT. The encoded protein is CASSARGGTDTGELFF.

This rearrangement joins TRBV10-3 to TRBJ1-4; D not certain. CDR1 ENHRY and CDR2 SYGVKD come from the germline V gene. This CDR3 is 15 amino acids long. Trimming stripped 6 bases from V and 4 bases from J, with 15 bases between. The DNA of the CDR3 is TGTGCCATCAGCGGTGGATGGATGGTTAATGAAAAACTGTTTTTT. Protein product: CAISGGWMVNEKLFF.

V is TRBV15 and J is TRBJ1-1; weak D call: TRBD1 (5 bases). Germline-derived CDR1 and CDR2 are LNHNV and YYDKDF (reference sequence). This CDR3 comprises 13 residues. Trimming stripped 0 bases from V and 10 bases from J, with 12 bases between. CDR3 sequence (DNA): TGTGCCACCAGCAGAGATAAGACAGCGGCAGCTTTCTTT. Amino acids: CATSRDKTAAAFF.

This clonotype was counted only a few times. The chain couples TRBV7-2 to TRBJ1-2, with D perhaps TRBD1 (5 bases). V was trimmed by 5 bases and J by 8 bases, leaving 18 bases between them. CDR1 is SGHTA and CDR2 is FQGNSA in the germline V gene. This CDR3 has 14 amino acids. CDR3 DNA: TGTGCCAGCAGCCCCGTACAGGTTCGTGAAGGCTACACCTTC. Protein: CASSPVQVREGYTF.

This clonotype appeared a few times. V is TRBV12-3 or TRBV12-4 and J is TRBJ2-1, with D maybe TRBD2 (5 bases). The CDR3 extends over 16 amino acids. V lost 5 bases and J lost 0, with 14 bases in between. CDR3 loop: CASSPSLELSYNEQFF. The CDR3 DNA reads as TGTGCCAGCAGTCCATCACTAGAGCTCTCCTACAATGAGCAGTTCTTC.

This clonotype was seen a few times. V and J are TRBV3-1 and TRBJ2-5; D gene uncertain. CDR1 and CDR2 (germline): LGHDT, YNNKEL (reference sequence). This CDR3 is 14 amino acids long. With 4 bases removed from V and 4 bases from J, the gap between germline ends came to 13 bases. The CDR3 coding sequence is TGTGCCAGCAGCCTGCCTCCGCCAGGAGAGACCCAGTACTTC. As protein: CASSLPPPGETQYF.

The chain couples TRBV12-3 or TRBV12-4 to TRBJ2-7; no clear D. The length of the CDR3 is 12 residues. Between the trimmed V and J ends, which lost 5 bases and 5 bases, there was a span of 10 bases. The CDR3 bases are TGTGCCAGCAGTGCCACTCAGGACGAGCAGTACTTC. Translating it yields CASSATQDEQYF.

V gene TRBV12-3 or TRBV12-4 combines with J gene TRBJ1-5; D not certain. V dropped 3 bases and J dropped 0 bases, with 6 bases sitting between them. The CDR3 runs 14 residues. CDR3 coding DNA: TGTGCCAGCAGTTTTCTAGCTAGCAATCAGCCCCAGCATTTT. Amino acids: CASSFLASNQPQHF.

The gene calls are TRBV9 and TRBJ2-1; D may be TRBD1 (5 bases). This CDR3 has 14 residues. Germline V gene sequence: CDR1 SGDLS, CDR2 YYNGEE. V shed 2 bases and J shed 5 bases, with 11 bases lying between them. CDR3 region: CASSVRVGDNEQFF. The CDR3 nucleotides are TGTGCCAGCAGCGTCCGCGTAGGGGACAATGAGCAGTTCTTC.

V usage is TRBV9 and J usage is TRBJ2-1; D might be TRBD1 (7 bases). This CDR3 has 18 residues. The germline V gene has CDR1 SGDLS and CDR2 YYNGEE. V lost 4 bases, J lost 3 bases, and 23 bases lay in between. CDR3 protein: CASSLGPAGGPYYNEQFF. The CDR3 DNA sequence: TGTGCCAGCAGCCTTGGACCAGCAGGGGGGCCTTACTACAATGAGCAGTTCTTC.

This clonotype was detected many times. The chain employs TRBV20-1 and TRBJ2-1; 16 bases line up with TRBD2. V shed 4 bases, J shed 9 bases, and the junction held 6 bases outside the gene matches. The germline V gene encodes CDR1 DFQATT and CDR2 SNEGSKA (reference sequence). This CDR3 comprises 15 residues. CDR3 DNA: TGCAGTGCTACCGGGACTAGCGGGGGGGGTCCTGAGCAGTTCTTC. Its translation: CSATGTSGGGPEQFF.

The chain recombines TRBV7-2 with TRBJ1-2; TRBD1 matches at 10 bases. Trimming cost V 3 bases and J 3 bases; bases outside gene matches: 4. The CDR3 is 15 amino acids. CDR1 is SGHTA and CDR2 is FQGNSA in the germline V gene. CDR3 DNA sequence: TGTGCCAGCAGCTTGACAGGGGGCGCGGACTATGGCTACACCTTC. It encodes CASSLTGGADYGYTF.

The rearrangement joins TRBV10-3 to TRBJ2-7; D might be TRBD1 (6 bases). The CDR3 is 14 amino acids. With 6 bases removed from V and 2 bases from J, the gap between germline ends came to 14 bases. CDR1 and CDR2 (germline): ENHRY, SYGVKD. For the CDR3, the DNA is TGTGCCATCAGAGGGACAAATTTGGCCTACGAGCAGTACTTC. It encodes CAIRGTNLAYEQYF.

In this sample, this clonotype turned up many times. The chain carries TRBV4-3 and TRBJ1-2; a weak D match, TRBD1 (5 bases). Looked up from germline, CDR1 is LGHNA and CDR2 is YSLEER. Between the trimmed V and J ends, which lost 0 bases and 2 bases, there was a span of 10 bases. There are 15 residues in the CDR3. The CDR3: CASSQDSSGNYGYTF. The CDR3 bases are TGCGCCAGCAGCCAAGATTCGTCAGGGAACTATGGCTACACCTTC.

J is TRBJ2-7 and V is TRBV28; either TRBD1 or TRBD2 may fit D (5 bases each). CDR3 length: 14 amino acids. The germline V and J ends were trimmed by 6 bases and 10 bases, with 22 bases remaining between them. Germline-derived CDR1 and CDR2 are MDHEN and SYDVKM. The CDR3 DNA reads TGTGCCAGCAGGTCTACCGGGACGTTGAGGGCCCAGTACTTC. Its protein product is CASRSTGTLRAQYF.

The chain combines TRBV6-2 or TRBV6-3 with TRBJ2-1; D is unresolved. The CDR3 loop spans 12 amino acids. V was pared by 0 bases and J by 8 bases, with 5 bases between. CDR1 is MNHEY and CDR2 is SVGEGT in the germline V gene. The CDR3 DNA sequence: TGTGCCAGCAGTTACTCGACCCATGAGCAGTTCTTC. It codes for CASSYSTHEQFF.

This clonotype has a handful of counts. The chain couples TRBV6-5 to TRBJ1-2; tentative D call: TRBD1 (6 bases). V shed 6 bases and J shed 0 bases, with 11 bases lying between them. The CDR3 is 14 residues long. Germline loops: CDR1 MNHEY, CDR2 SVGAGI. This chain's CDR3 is CASRSDRSNYGYTF. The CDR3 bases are TGTGCCAGCAGATCGGACAGATCTAACTATGGCTACACCTTC.

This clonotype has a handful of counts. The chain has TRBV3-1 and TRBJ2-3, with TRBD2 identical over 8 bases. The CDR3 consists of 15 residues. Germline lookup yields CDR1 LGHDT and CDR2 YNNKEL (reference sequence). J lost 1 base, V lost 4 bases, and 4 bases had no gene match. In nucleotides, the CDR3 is TGTGCCAGCAGCCCGGGACTAGGGGGCACAGATACGCAGTATTTT. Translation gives CASSPGLGGTDTQYF.

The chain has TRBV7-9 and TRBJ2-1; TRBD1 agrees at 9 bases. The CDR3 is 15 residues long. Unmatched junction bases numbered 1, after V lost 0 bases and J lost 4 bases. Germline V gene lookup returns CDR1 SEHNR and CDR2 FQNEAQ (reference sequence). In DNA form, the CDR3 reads TGTGCCAGCAGCTTAGCGGACAGGGGTTACAATGAGCAGTTCTTC. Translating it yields CASSLADRGYNEQFF.

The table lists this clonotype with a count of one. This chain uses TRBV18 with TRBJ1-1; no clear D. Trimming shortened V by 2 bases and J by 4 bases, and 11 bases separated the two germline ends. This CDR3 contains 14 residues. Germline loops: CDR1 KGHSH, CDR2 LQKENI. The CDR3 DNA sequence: TGTGCCAGCTCACCAACAGAACTGGCCACTGAAGCTTTCTTT. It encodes CASSPTELATEAFF.

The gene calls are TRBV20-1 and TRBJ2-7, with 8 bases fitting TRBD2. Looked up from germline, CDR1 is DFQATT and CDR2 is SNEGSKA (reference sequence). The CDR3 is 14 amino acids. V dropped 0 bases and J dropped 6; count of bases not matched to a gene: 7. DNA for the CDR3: TGCAGTGCTAGAGATATAGCGGGGAAACGCGAGCAGTACTTC. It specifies CSARDIAGKREQYF.

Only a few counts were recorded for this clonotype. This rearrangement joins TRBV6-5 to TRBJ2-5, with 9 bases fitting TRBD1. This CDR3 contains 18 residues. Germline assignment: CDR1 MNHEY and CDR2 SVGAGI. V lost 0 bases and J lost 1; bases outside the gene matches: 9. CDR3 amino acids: CASSYSTPGTGSQETQYF. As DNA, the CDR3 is TGTGCCAGCAGTTACTCGACTCCTGGGACAGGGTCCCAAGAGACCCAGTACTTC.